One and the same sample provided the 26 T cell receptor beta chains below, sequenced in a study of blood T cell repertoires in COVID-19. Profiling relied on immunoSEQ multiplex PCR, and the TCRdb table lists in-frame clones only, not all of them. In the table there are fewer than 200,000 clones, roughly 79% of which are singletons. Sequenced sample: peripheral blood. The source of these receptors is a woman in her seventies with acute or convalescent COVID-19.

This clone was recorded at least ten times. This chain uses TRBV2 with TRBJ1-2; D perhaps matches TRBD1 (5 bases). The CDR3 extends over 13 amino acids. CDR1 and CDR2 from the germline V gene are SNHLY and FYNNEI. The V gene lost 8 bases and the J gene lost 1 base, with 11 bases spanning the gap. The CDR3 nucleotides read TGTGCCAGCGGGGGGGACGGTAACTATGGCTACACCTTC. This codes for CASGGDGNYGYTF.

Of note for this clone: Mismatch with germline at one junction end may stem from a read error. J is TRBJ1-4 and V is TRBV15, with D possibly TRBD1 on 6 matching bases. Per germline, CDR1 LNHNV and CDR2 YYDKDF (reference sequence). This CDR3 contains 17 residues. In DNA form, the CDR3 reads TGTGCCACCAGCAGAGAAAAGACAGGTCCATGGAATGGAAAACTGTTTTTT. This translates into CATSREKTGPWNGKLFF.

V is TRBV30 and J is TRBJ2-5, with 7 bases aligning to TRBD1. The CDR3 covers 16 residues. Germline values: CDR1 GTSNPN, CDR2 SVGIG (reference sequence). With V trimmed by 2 bases and J by 5 bases, 14 bases remained unmatched. This CDR3 reads CAWSLIGTDVKETQYF. CDR3 DNA sequence: TGTGCCTGGAGTTTGATAGGGACAGATGTCAAGGAGACCCAGTACTTC.

The chain uses TRBV12-5 and TRBJ2-1, with TRBD2 matching 12 bases. CDR1 LGHNT and CDR2 FRNRAP come from the germline V gene. Germline trimming cut 0 bases from V and 4 bases from J; bases unmatched to any gene: 7. This CDR3 spans 18 amino acids. This CDR3 reads CASGLVTSGSSRYNEQFF. The CDR3 DNA reads as TGTGCTAGTGGTTTGGTGACTAGCGGGAGCTCACGTTACAATGAGCAGTTCTTC.

This rearrangement joins TRBV27 to TRBJ2-6; tentatively, D is TRBD2 (5 bases). V was trimmed by 3 bases and J by 1 base, leaving 13 bases between them. The CDR3 covers 17 residues. Germline V gives CDR1 MNHEY, CDR2 SMNVEV (reference sequence). The CDR3 loop is CASSLRTLLSGANVLTF. In nucleotides, the CDR3 is TGTGCCAGCAGTTTGAGGACTTTATTATCTGGGGCCAACGTCCTGACTTTC.

The chain joins TRBV6-5 to TRBJ1-1; 7 nucleotides line up with TRBD1. Germline V gives CDR1 MNHEY, CDR2 SVGAGI. Unmatched junction bases numbered 10, after V lost 5 bases and J lost 4 bases. The CDR3 is 15 residues long. This chain's CDR3 is CASSTRRQGGTEAFF. The CDR3 DNA follows: TGTGCCAGCAGTACTAGAAGACAGGGAGGCACTGAAGCTTTCTTT.

The CDR3 sequence: CASSPQAVRNNEQFF. The CDR3 DNA sequence: TGTGCCAGCAGCCCCCAAGCGGTTAGGAACAATGAGCAGTTCTTC. This chain joins TRBV5-4 and TRBJ2-1; possible D gene TRBD2, 5 bases. Trimming removed 4 bases from V and 5 bases from J, with 16 bases in between. Germline V gives CDR1 SGHNT, CDR2 YYREEE (reference sequence). This CDR3 contains 15 residues.

The gene calls are TRBV19 and TRBJ1-5; no firm D call. This CDR3 is built from 16 residues. The germline V gene encodes CDR1 LNHDA and CDR2 SQIVND (reference sequence). V shed 10 bases and J shed 2 bases, with 21 bases lying between them. The CDR3 protein is CATIGEREGGNQPQHF. In DNA, the CDR3 is TGTGCCACCATCGGGGAAAGGGAGGGAGGCAATCAGCCCCAGCATTTT.

The chain combines TRBV9 with TRBJ1-2, with TRBD1 as a possible D gene (5 bases). V lost 4 bases and J lost 5, with 18 bases in between. This CDR3 is built from 15 residues. The germline V gene has CDR1 SGDLS and CDR2 YYNGEE. CDR3 nucleotides: TGTGCCAGCAGCCCCCAGGGTAGGGGAATATATGGCTACACCTTC. Protein sequence: CASSPQGRGIYGYTF.

V gene TRBV6-6 combines with J gene TRBJ2-1; 7 bases are shared with TRBD1. From germline, CDR1 is MNHNY and CDR2 SVGAGI (reference sequence). Germline trimming cut 5 bases from V and 2 bases from J; bases unmatched to any gene: 3. This CDR3 comprises 14 residues. DNA of the CDR3: TGTGCCAGCAGTCCAGGGGGTCCCTACAATGAGCAGTTCTTC. Translating it yields CASSPGGPYNEQFF.

This chain connects TRBV19 to TRBJ2-3; D is unresolved. Germline V gene lookup returns CDR1 LNHDA and CDR2 SQIVND (reference sequence). The V gene lost 3 bases and the J gene lost 4 bases, with 11 bases spanning the gap. The CDR3 covers 14 residues. Written as DNA, the CDR3 is TGTGCCAGTAGTATCCGAACCCGAGCAGATACGCAGTATTTT. Its protein is CASSIRTRADTQYF.

The chain has TRBV11-3 and TRBJ1-6, with TRBD1 matching 7 bases. CDR1 is SGHNT and CDR2 is YENEEA in the germline V gene. The CDR3 extends over 14 amino acids. V lost 5 bases to trimming and J lost 6 bases; unmatched junction nucleotides: 4. The CDR3 loop reads CASSEGQSNSPLHF. The CDR3 coding sequence is TGTGCCAGCAGCGAGGGACAGAGTAATTCACCCCTCCACTTT.

The rearrangement uses TRBV7-2 and TRBJ2-1, with TRBD2 identical over 11 bases. V shed 1 base and J 9 bases; nucleotides not matched to a gene: 5. This CDR3 region has 15 residues. CDR1 and CDR2 (germline): SGHTA, FQGNSA. CDR3 region: CASSLDGLAGREQFF. The DNA for the CDR3 is TGTGCCAGCAGCTTAGATGGACTAGCGGGTCGTGAGCAGTTCTTC.

The chain has TRBV3-1 (or the pseudogene TRBV3-2) and TRBJ1-4; maybe TRBD1 (5 bases). The CDR3 extends over 15 amino acids. V was cut by 4 bases and J by 5 bases, with 14 bases left in between. Germline CDR1 reads LGHDT; CDR2 reads YNNKEL (reference sequence). In DNA form, the CDR3 reads TGTGCCAGCAGCCTCGCAGGGCTCTCAAATGAAAAACTGTTTTTT. Amino acid sequence: CASSLAGLSNEKLFF.

The chain joins TRBV7-9 to TRBJ1-4; TRBD1 matches at 9 bases. Germline V gene sequence: CDR1 SEHNR, CDR2 FQNEAQ (reference sequence). This CDR3 has 14 residues. V dropped 5 bases and J dropped 8; count of bases not matched to a gene: 6. CDR3 in amino acids: CASSPPTGGEKLFF. The CDR3 coding sequence is TGTGCCAGCAGCCCCCCGACAGGGGGAGAAAAACTGTTTTTT. The variable domain in full, with the rest retrieved from reference TRBV7-9 and TRBJ1-4, is DTGVSQNPRHKITKRGQNVTFRCDPISEHNRLYWYRQTLGQGPEFLTYFQNEAQLEKSRLLSDRFSAERPKGSFSTLEIQRTEQGDSAMYLCASSPPTGGEKLFFGSGTQLSVL.

This chain uses TRBV10-3 with TRBJ2-3; TRBD2 matches at 8 bases. The CDR3 contains 14 residues. CDR1 ENHRY and CDR2 SYGVKD come from the germline V gene. Unmatched junction bases numbered 3, after V lost 3 bases and J lost 4 bases. CDR3 sequence (DNA): TGTGCCATCAGTGACTCGGGGGGGCCAGATACGCAGTATTTT. Its protein product is CAISDSGGPDTQYF.

V is TRBV11-3 and J is TRBJ2-1; tentatively, D is TRBD2 (6 bases). V was clipped by 5 bases and J by 6 bases, with 11 bases between them. The CDR3 is 13 residues long. Germline V CDR1 and CDR2: SGHNT, YENEEA. The CDR3 protein is CASSQPGGNEQFF. The CDR3 DNA sequence: TGTGCCAGCAGCCAACCCGGGGGCAATGAGCAGTTCTTC.

The gene calls are TRBV6-1 and TRBJ1-6, with D maybe TRBD1 (5 bases). Germline V gene data show CDR1 as MNHNS and CDR2 as SASEGT. V lost 2 bases, J lost 4 bases, and 18 bases lay in between. This CDR3 region has 18 residues. The CDR3 DNA sequence: TGTGCCAGCAGTGAATACAACAGCAACAGGCCTTATAATTCACCCCTCCACTTT. It specifies CASSEYNSNRPYNSPLHF.

The chain has TRBV21-1 and TRBJ2-3; the table's D call, TRBD2, has no DNA check behind it. TRBV21-1 is noted as a pseudogene. This CDR3 has 14 amino acids. CDR3 in DNA: TGTGCCTTGAGAAGGGGGGGATTCACAGATACGCAGTATTTT. It specifies CALRRGGFTDTQYF.

The chain has TRBV2 and TRBJ2-2, with 14 bases matching TRBD2. Trimming cost V 8 bases and J 4 bases; bases outside gene matches: 12. CDR1 and CDR2 (germline): SNHLY, FYNNEI. This CDR3 has 18 amino acids. The CDR3 bases are TGTGCCAGCCACCTGGGACTAGCGGGAGTGCCTCGCACCGGGGAGCTGTTTTTT. This encodes CASHLGLAGVPRTGELFF.

The chain combines TRBV5-8 with TRBJ1-2; possibly TRBD1 for D (5 bases). Between the trimmed V and J ends, which lost 4 bases and 2 bases, there was a span of 15 bases. The length of the CDR3 is 15 residues. Germline CDR1 and CDR2: SGHTS and YDEGEE. The CDR3 DNA is TGTGCCAGCAGCCCGGACGGAAAGGGGAACTATGGCTACACCTTC. It encodes CASSPDGKGNYGYTF.

The V call is TRBV11-3, the J call TRBJ2-2; TRBD2 matches at 12 bases. This CDR3 contains 16 residues. CDR1 is SGHNT, CDR2 YENEEA, per germline. Trimming cost V 4 bases and J 4 bases; bases outside gene matches: 4. Here the CDR3 reads CASSSGLAGTTGELFF. The CDR3 nucleotides read TGTGCCAGCAGCTCAGGACTAGCGGGGACCACCGGGGAGCTGTTTTTT.

This clone was seen a handful of times. The chain combines TRBV5-1 with TRBJ2-2; TRBD1 matches at 8 bases. CDR1 SGHRS and CDR2 YFSETQ come from the germline V gene. The CDR3 consists of 15 residues. The V and J ends lost 6 bases and 4 bases, in that order; junction bases with no gene match: 8. Here the CDR3 reads CASTLDRAGTGELFF. DNA of the CDR3: TGCGCCAGCACCCTGGACAGGGCAGGCACCGGGGAGCTGTTTTTT.

J is TRBJ2-2 and V is TRBV12-5; TRBD1 matches at 7 bases. CDR3 length equals 15 residues. The J segment lost 1 base and the V segment lost 7 bases, leaving 6 bases of the junction unmatched. Germline V gene data show CDR1 as LGHNT and CDR2 as FRNRAP. Here the CDR3 DNA reads TGTGCTAGTGCCGACAGGGACAGGAACACCGGGGAGCTGTTTTTT. This sequence encodes CASADRDRNTGELFF.

This clone was counted a single time. J is TRBJ2-1 and V is TRBV7-2; 7 bases align to TRBD1. This CDR3 has 14 residues. Germline loops: CDR1 SGHTA, CDR2 FQGNSA. V dropped 5 bases and J dropped 9; count of bases not matched to a gene: 10. For the CDR3, the DNA is TGTGCCAGCAGCAGAGACAGGGTCAGCATTGAGCAGTTCTTC. Protein: CASSRDRVSIEQFF.

The chain recombines TRBV2 with TRBJ2-4; TRBD1 matches 9 bases. CDR3 length: 16 residues. Per germline, CDR1 SNHLY and CDR2 FYNNEI. V lost 4 bases to trimming and J lost 1 base; unmatched junction nucleotides: 5. DNA of the CDR3: TGTGCCAGCAGTGGCGGGACAGGGCCCGCCAAAAACATTCAGTACTTC. This codes for CASSGGTGPAKNIQYF.